The rows below give T cell receptor beta chains drawn from one sample of a study of blood T cell repertoires in COVID-19. Clones were sequenced by immunoSEQ multiplex PCR, and TCRdb holds only the in-frame ones, with some missing. The data show about 140,000 clones, 88% seen once. Sequenced material: peripheral blood. The receptors shown here come from a human donor with COVID-19, enrolled during active disease. The donor label of this sample is uncertain. CDR3s include the opening cysteine and the closing phenylalanine or tryptophan. D genes are given only for firm matches. Clone size is stated in some rows and not others, as once, few, many or a class when expanded.

size	J	D	V	CDR3	DNA
once	TRBJ1-2	-	TRBV5-5	CASSLVQSAYLANYGYTF	TGTGCCAGCAGCTTGGTACAGTCGGCGTACTTAGCTAACTATGGCTACACCTTC
-	TRBJ1-2	-	TRBV10-2	CASSEGQPYGYTF	TGCGCCAGCAGTGAGGGGCAGCCCTATGGCTACACCTTC
-	TRBJ2-7	TRBD2	TRBV3-1/TRBV3-2	CASSQGPGGYEQYF	TGTGCCAGCAGCCAAGGTCCGGGGGGGTACGAGCAGTACTTC
once	TRBJ2-7	-	TRBV10-3	CAISGDDREQYF	TGTGCCATCAGTGGGGACGACAGGGAGCAGTACTTC
-	TRBJ1-1	-	TRBV28	CASSSLRIAGPEAFF	TGTGCCAGCAGTTCCCTCCGAATAGCGGGCCCTGAAGCTTTCTTT
-	TRBJ1-5	TRBD1	TRBV29-1	CSAGDRGGNQPQHF	TGCAGCGCAGGGGACAGGGGCGGCAATCAGCCCCAGCATTTT
-	TRBJ1-5	-	TRBV15	CATGGTGLQHF	TGTGCCACCGGAGGGACTGGCCTGCAGCATTTT
-	TRBJ2-2	TRBD1	TRBV27	CASSLGTGSNGELFF	TGTGCCAGCAGTTTAGGGACAGGTTCGAACGGGGAGCTGTTTTTT
-	TRBJ1-2	-	TRBV24-1	CATSDPRATGYTF	TGTGCCACCAGTGATCCCAGGGCCACTGGCTACACCTTC
once	TRBJ2-2	-	TRBV7-9	CASNTGASGVTGELFF	TGTGCCAGCAACACCGGGGCCTCAGGGGTCACCGGGGAGCTGTTTTTT
once	TRBJ1-1	TRBD1	TRBV6-2/TRBV6-3	CASSYQGGYGTEAFF	TGTGCCAGCAGTTACCAGGGGGGATATGGCACTGAAGCTTTCTTT
-	TRBJ2-3	-	TRBV25-1	CASSEGLGDTQYF	TGTGCCAGCAGTGAAGGACTTGGGGATACGCAGTATTTT
-	TRBJ1-1	TRBD1	TRBV3-1/TRBV3-2	CASNGQGHTEAFF	TGTGCCAGCAACGGACAGGGACACACTGAAGCTTTCTTT
-	TRBJ1-2	TRBD1	TRBV4-1	CASSQTGQGLYGYTF	TGCGCCAGCAGCCAAACTGGACAGGGGTTATATGGCTACACCTTC
-	TRBJ1-1	-	TRBV19	CASSMGLDTEAFF	TGTGCCAGTAGTATGGGGCTAGACACTGAAGCTTTCTTT
-	TRBJ1-4	TRBD1	TRBV18	CASSRNRGQNNEKLFF	TGTGCCAGCTCACGAAACAGGGGGCAGAATAATGAAAAACTGTTTTTT
-	TRBJ1-6	TRBD1	TRBV10-3	CAISDTGTGLDPLHF	TGTGCCATCAGTGATACCGGGACAGGGTTAGATCCCCTCCACTTT
-	TRBJ1-5	-	TRBV12-5	CASGLGASTSPQHF	TGTGCTAGTGGTTTGGGAGCTAGTACCTCGCCCCAGCATTTT
-	TRBJ1-6	-	TRBV28	CASRGQYSYNSPLHF	TGTGCCAGCAGGGGGCAATACTCCTATAATTCACCCCTCCACTTT
-	TRBJ2-2	-	TRBV24-1	CATSDFGGKNTGELFF	TGTGCCACCAGTGATTTCGGCGGGAAGAACACCGGGGAGCTGTTTTTT